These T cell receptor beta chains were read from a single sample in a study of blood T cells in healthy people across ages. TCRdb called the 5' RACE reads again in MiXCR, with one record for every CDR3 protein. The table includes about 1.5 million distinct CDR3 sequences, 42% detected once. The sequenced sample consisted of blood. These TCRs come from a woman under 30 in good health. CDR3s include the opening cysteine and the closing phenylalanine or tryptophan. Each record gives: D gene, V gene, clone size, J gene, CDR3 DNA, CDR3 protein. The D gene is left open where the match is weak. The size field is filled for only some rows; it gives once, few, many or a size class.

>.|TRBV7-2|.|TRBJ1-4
TGTGCCAGCAGCTTAGGACGGAGAGAAAGAAATGAAAAACTGTTTTTT
CASSLGRRERNEKLFF
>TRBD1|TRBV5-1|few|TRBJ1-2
TGCGCCAGCAGCCTCCTCTCAACAGGGGATGAGAATGGCTACACCTTC
CASSLLSTGDENGYTF
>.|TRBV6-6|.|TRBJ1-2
TGTGCCAGCGGGGATGGGGTGACCCGCTATGGCTACACCTTC
CASGDGVTRYGYTF
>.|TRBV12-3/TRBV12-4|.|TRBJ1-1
TGTGCCCCATTCGTCACTGAAGCTTTCTTT
CAPFVTEAFF
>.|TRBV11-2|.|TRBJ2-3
TGTGCCAGCACCTTGACACGACTAACAGATACGCAGTATTTT
CASTLTRLTDTQYF
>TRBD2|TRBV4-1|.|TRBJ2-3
TGCGCCAGCAGCCAGGGAAGGGCCTTAGCGGGGGGAAAAGATACGCAGTATTTT
CASSQGRALAGGKDTQYF
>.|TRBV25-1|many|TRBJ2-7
TGTGCCAGCAGTGGTCTGGGGACGCCAGCTTACGAGCAGTACTTC
CASSGLGTPAYEQYF
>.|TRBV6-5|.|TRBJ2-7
TGTGCCAGCAGACACGACGGAACCTACGAGCAGTACTTC
CASRHDGTYEQYF
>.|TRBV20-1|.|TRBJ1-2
TGCAGTGCTAGAGAACCAGGCACTCTTTCTAACTATGGCTACACCTTC
CSAREPGTLSNYGYTF
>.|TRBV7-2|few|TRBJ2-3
TGTGCCAGCAGCGTGCTGGACGGATCTACGCAGTATTTT
CASSVLDGSTQYF
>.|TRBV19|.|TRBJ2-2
TGTGCCAGTAGAACTCGCTTCGGGACGCTGAACACCGGGGAGCTGTTTTTT
CASRTRFGTLNTGELFF
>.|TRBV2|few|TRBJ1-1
TGTGCCAGCAGTGACAGGGCAGCTTTCTTT
CASSDRAAFF
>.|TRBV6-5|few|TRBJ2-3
TGTGCCAGCAGTTACTCGATACTCAGGACGCAGTATTTT
CASSYSILRTQYF
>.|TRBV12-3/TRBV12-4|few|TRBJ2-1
TGTGCCAGCATGGCAAGCTCCTACAATGAGCAGTTCTTC
CASMASSYNEQFF
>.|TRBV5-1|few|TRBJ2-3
TGCGCCAGCAGAGGAGCCAGAGGACCCACAAATACGCAGTATTTT
CASRGARGPTNTQYF
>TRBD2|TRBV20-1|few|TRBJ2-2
TGCAGTGCACAAGGACTAGCGGAGAACACCGGGGAGCTGTTTTTT
CSAQGLAENTGELFF
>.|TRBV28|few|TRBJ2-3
TGTGCCAGCAGCAAGGGGCAGGGCACAGATACGCAGTATTTT
CASSKGQGTDTQYF
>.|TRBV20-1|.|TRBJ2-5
TGCAGTGCTGTAGATAGTGGTCCAGAGACCCAGTACTTC
CSAVDSGPETQYF
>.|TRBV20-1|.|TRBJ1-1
TGCAGTGTTCAGATGATGAACACTGAAGCTTTCTTT
CSVQMMNTEAFF
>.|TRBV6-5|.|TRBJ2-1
TGTGCCAGCAACCCAAGTGGGGCGGGGGCGAATGAGCAGTTCTTC
CASNPSGAGANEQFF
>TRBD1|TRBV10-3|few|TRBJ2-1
TGTGCCACGGCGACAGGGGAATACCGGGCGTATGAGCAGTTCTTC
CATATGEYRAYEQFF
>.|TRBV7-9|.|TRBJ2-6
TGTGCCAGCAGCTTAGGTTCGGCTGGTATCCCTGGGGCCAACGTCCTGACTTTC
CASSLGSAGIPGANVLTF
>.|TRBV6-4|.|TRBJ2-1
TGTGCCAGCAGTGTAAGGGGCGGGGGCAACTCCTACAATGAGCAGTTCTTC
CASSVRGGGNSYNEQFF
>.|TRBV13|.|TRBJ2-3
TGTGCCAGCAGCTCACCTCTCGAGGCAGATACGCAGTATTTT
CASSSPLEADTQYF
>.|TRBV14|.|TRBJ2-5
TGTGCCAGCAGCCCCCATGACAATGAGCAGTACTTC
CASSPHDNEQYF
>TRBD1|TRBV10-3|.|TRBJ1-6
TGTGCCATCAGTGAGGGGGGACAGCGTTCACCCCTCCACTTT
CAISEGGQRSPLHF
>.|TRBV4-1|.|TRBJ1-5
TGCGCCAGCAGCCATACGCTGTCCAGTAATCAGCCCCAGCATTTT
CASSHTLSSNQPQHF
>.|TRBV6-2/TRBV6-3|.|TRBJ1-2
TGTGCCAGCAGTGACTCGACTGGGCACCATGGCTACACCTTC
CASSDSTGHHGYTF
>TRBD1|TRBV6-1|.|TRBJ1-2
TGTGCCAGCAGTGAACGGACAGGGTCTGGCTACACCTTC
CASSERTGSGYTF
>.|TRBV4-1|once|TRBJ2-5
TGCGCCAGCAGCCAAGATCAATTGAGAAAAGAGACCCAGTACTTC
CASSQDQLRKETQYF
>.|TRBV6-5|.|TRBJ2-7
TGTGCCAGCAGCCCAACGAGGGCCCTCTACGAGCAGTACTTC
CASSPTRALYEQYF
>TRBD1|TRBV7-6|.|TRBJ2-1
TGTGCCAGCAGACCTCGAGGGGGCCCACTTAATGAGCAGTTCTTC
CASRPRGGPLNEQFF
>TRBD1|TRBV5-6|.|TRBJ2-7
TGTGCCAGCAGCTGGGACAGGAGATACCGCGAGCAGTACTTC
CASSWDRRYREQYF
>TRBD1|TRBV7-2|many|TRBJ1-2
TGTGCCAGCAGCCGGGACAGAAACTATGGCTACACCTTC
CASSRDRNYGYTF
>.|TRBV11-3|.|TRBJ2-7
TGTGCCAGCAGCTTCGGTATCAAAGGCGAGCAGTACTTC
CASSFGIKGEQYF
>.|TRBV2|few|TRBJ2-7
TGTGCCAGCAGGGTTAACAGGGCTCAGACCTACGAGCAGTACTTC
CASRVNRAQTYEQYF
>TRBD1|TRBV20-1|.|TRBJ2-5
TGCATTGCTAGAGGCCGGACAGGTCAAGAGACCCAGTACTTC
CIARGRTGQETQYF
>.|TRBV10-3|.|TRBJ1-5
TGTGCCATCAGTGATAGAGATTATAGCAATCAGCCCCTGCATTTT
CAISDRDYSNQPLHF
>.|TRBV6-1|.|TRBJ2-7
TGTGCCAGCAGGGGCAGGGGTAGTGACGAGCAGTACTTC
CASRGRGSDEQYF
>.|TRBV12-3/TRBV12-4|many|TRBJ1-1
TGTGCCAGCAGTCGAGGACCGGGGAACACTGAAGCTTTCTTT
CASSRGPGNTEAFF
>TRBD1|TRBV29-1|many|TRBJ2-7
TGCAGCGCCCGGGGACAGTCTAACGAGCAGTACTTC
CSARGQSNEQYF
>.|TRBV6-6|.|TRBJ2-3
TGTGCCAGCAGTTACGAGACAGCCACAGATACGCAGTATTTT
CASSYETATDTQYF
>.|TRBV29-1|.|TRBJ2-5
TGCAGCGCTCCGGGCCTGCACTTGGGGACCCAGTACTTC
CSAPGLHLGTQYF
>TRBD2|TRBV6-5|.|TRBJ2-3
TGTGCCAGCAGTTCAAGCGGGGGGGCAAGGATAAGTCCAGAGACGCAGTATTTT
CASSSSGGARISPETQYF